These T cell receptor beta chains were read from a single sample in a study of Graves' ophthalmopathy and Graves' hyperthyroidism. MiXCR, run by TCRdb on the multiplex PCR reads, gives a single entry per CDR3 protein. The data hold hundreds of thousands of distinct CDR3 sequences, with about two fifths observed a single time. The material sequenced was peripheral blood. These receptors all stem from an adult man with Graves' ophthalmopathy. The CDR3 runs from the conserved cysteine through the conserved F or W. A D gene is named only where the DNA matches it firmly. Size is omitted from some rows. Given values are once, few, many or a class for expanded clones.

CDR3 | DNA | V | size | D | J
CASSLNGGRRQETQYF | TGTGCCAGCAGTTTAAACGGGGGGCGTAGGCAAGAGACCCAGTACTTC | TRBV12-3/TRBV12-4 | . | . | TRBJ2-5
CATSSWGENTEAFF | TGTGCCACCAGCAGCTGGGGGGAGAACACTGAAGCTTTCTTT | TRBV15 | . | . | TRBJ1-1
CASSLSGRGTEAFF | TGTGCCAGCAGCTTGTCAGGGCGAGGGACTGAAGCTTTCTTT | TRBV5-8 | many | . | TRBJ1-1
CASSSLAGGLTGELFF | TGTGCCAGCAGCTCCTTAGCGGGAGGGCTGACCGGGGAGCTGTTTTTT | TRBV7-9 | many | TRBD2 | TRBJ2-2
CASSLTPGRAFETQYF | TGCGCCAGCAGCTTAACCCCCGGGAGGGCCTTTGAGACCCAGTACTTC | TRBV5-1 | . | TRBD2 | TRBJ2-5
CASWGLFYGYTF | TGTGCCAGCTGGGGGCTGTTCTATGGCTACACCTTC | TRBV25-1 | . | . | TRBJ1-2
CASSQGQAANYGYTF | TGTGCCAGCAGTCAGGGACAGGCAGCTAACTATGGCTACACCTTC | TRBV12-3/TRBV12-4 | many | TRBD1 | TRBJ1-2
CASSLRTGGTSGYTF | TGTGCCAGCAGCTTAAGGACAGGGGGCACGAGTGGCTACACCTTC | TRBV5-8 | many | TRBD1 | TRBJ1-2
CASSYRGRHSYEQYF | TGTGCCAGCAGTTACCGGGGCCGACACTCCTACGAGCAGTACTTC | TRBV6-5 | . | . | TRBJ2-7
CASRPTDRALNTEAFF | TGTGCCAGCAGGCCAACCGACAGGGCTTTGAACACTGAAGCTTTCTTT | TRBV10-3 | . | TRBD1 | TRBJ1-1
CASSSMSGRDPYEQYF | TGTGCCAGCAGTTCGATGAGCGGGAGAGACCCCTACGAGCAGTACTTC | TRBV2 | . | TRBD2 | TRBJ2-7
CASSIVYANYEQYF | TGTGCCAGTAGTATCGTATACGCCAACTACGAGCAGTACTTC | TRBV19 | many | . | TRBJ2-7
CASSLARGEKLFF | TGCGCCAGCAGCCTTGCCCGGGGTGAAAAACTGTTTTTT | TRBV4-1 | many | . | TRBJ1-4
CASSLGPFLGEQYF | TGTGCCAGCAGCTTGGGCCCCTTTCTGGGCGAGCAGTACTTC | TRBV7-2 | . | . | TRBJ2-7
CASSQTTGNSPLHF | TGTGCCAGCAGCCAAACCACAGGAAATTCACCCCTCCACTTT | TRBV4-2 | many | . | TRBJ1-6
CASSLDEASTEAFF | TGCGCCAGCAGCTTGGACGAGGCCAGCACTGAAGCTTTCTTT | TRBV5-1 | many | . | TRBJ1-1
CAIKSGGHQETQYF | TGTGCCATCAAAAGCGGGGGGCACCAAGAGACCCAGTACTTC | TRBV15 | many | TRBD2 | TRBJ2-5
CASSLQENDGELFF | TGTGCCAGCAGTTTGCAGGAGAACGACGGGGAGCTGTTTTTT | TRBV12-3/TRBV12-4 | few | . | TRBJ2-2
CASSFIFQTTTNEKLFF | TGTGCCAGCAGTTTTATTTTCCAGACAACAACTAATGAAAAACTGTTTTTT | TRBV12-3/TRBV12-4 | . | . | TRBJ1-4
CSASSGGRSNQPQHF | TGCAGTGCTAGTTCCGGAGGGCGTAGCAATCAGCCCCAGCATTTT | TRBV20-1 | many | . | TRBJ1-5
CASSGIGTGELFF | TGTGCCAGCAGTGGCATAGGGACCGGGGAGCTGTTTTTT | TRBV25-1 | . | . | TRBJ2-2
CASSVGAVAGVPYEQYF | TGTGCCAGCAGCGTAGGGGCCGTAGCGGGGGTCCCCTACGAGCAGTACTTC | TRBV9 | . | TRBD2 | TRBJ2-7
CASSDRSSEGETQYF | TGTGCCAGCAGTGACCGGTCATCCGAGGGGGAGACCCAGTACTTC | TRBV2 | many | . | TRBJ2-5
CASSLRGVRADTQYF | TGCGCCAGCAGCTTGCGGGGAGTCCGCGCAGATACGCAGTATTTT | TRBV5-1 | . | . | TRBJ2-3
CASSYTVSLSYEQYF | TGTGCCAGCAGCTACACCGTGTCACTATCCTACGAGCAGTACTTC | TRBV11-2 | many | . | TRBJ2-7